The source of this T cell receptor beta chain is a study of blood T cell repertoires in COVID-19. Produced via immunoSEQ multiplex PCR; TCRdb's table is partial and in-frame only. The sample carries under 300,000 clones, around 90% recorded once. V was cut by 7 bases and J by 1 base, with 8 bases left in between. The CDR3 length is 13 residues. CDR1 and CDR2 from the germline V gene are MNHEY and SMNVEV (reference sequence). This clone was found once. J is TRBJ1-5 and V is TRBV27; D is ambiguous. The sequence was obtained from a woman aged 25-40 years with acute or convalescent COVID-19. The sample consisted of peripheral blood. Here the CDR3 DNA reads TGTGCCAGCACTTCGGGGAGCAATCAGCCCCAGCATTTT. It codes for CASTSGSNQPQHF.